This T cell receptor (beta chain) was recovered during a study of blood T cells in healthy people across ages. Next came a second PCR, run for about 6 to 11 cycles, which used a sample-barcoded 5' primer along with a J-beta primer mix. Each CDR3 protein gets one entry after TCRdb re-called the 5' RACE reads with MiXCR. The sample records about 1.4 million distinct CDR3 sequences, approximately 60% being singletons. This clonotype was seen a handful of times. Trimming cost V 6 bases and J 2 bases, with 12 bases left between them. The germline V gene encodes CDR1 DFQATT and CDR2 SNEGSKA (reference sequence). CDR3 length: 13 residues.

The sequence came from a man aged 18 to 29 in good health. The specimen sequenced was blood. The rearrangement uses TRBV20-1 and TRBJ2-3; D is unresolved. The CDR3 loop reads CSAGDPNTDTQYF. The CDR3 DNA sequence: TGCAGTGCCGGTGATCCCAACACAGATACGCAGTATTTT.